Shown below are 14 T cell receptor beta chains from a single sample sequenced in a study of blood T cell repertoires in COVID-19. Some clones are missing from TCRdb's copy, which holds only in-frame ones; the method was immunoSEQ multiplex PCR. The sample has about 160,000 clones; 87% are singletons. Sequences were obtained from PBMCs or T cells enriched from blood (not recorded which). The receptors stem from a woman between 40 and 50 years old who had been exposed to COVID-19.

In its sample, this clone was seen once. This chain links TRBV2 with TRBJ2-3; no clear D gene. The germline V gene has CDR1 SNHLY and CDR2 FYNNEI. Between the trimmed V and J ends, which lost 4 bases and 0 bases, there was a span of 5 bases. CDR3 size: 13 residues. CDR3 nucleotides: TGTGCCAGCAGTGCGCGGAGCACAGATACGCAGTATTTT. This gives the protein CASSARSTDTQYF.

This sequence joins TRBV2 and TRBJ1-1; TRBD1 matches at 9 bases. The V segment lost 6 bases and the J segment 0 bases; nucleotides outside the gene matches: 5. Germline V lookup: CDR1 SNHLY, CDR2 FYNNEI. The length of the CDR3 is 15 residues. Here the CDR3 reads CASRAGQGLNTEAFF. The CDR3 coding sequence is TGTGCCAGCAGGGCGGGACAGGGCTTGAACACTGAAGCTTTCTTT. The full variable domain, completed using reference TRBV2 and TRBJ1-1, is EPEVTQTPSHQVTQMGQEVILRCVPISNHLYFYWYRQILGQKVEFLVSFYNNEISEKSEIFDDQFSVERPDGSNFTLKIRSTKLEDSAMYFCASRAGQGLNTEAFFGQGTRLTVV.

The rearrangement links TRBV5-6 to TRBJ1-6; 7 bases fit TRBD1. The CDR3 loop spans 16 amino acids. CDR1 SGHDT and CDR2 YYEEEE come from the germline V gene. The trim removed 7 bases at V and 7 bases at J, leaving 14 bases unmatched. CDR3 in amino acids: CASCYFDRVENSPLHF. As DNA, the CDR3 is TGTGCCAGCTGCTATTTTGACAGGGTCGAGAATTCACCCCTCCACTTT. Full variable domain (outside the CDR3, taken from reference TRBV5-6 and TRBJ1-6): DAGVTQSPTHLIKTRGQQVTLRCSPKSGHDTVSWYQQALGQGPQFIFQYYEEEERQRGNFPDRFSGHQFPNYSSELNVNALLLGDSALYLCASCYFDRVENSPLHFGNGTRLTVT.

The chain carries TRBV19 and TRBJ1-4; D perhaps matches TRBD1 (5 bases). This CDR3 contains 15 residues. The V end was cut by 8 bases, the J end by 7 bases, with 20 bases between. The germline gives CDR1 LNHDA, CDR2 SQIVND (reference sequence). CDR3 amino acids: CASAPSGAGGEKLFF. CDR3 nucleotide sequence: TGTGCCAGTGCCCCCAGTGGGGCAGGCGGTGAAAAACTGTTTTTT. The variable domain in full, with the rest retrieved from reference TRBV19 and TRBJ1-4, is DGGITQSPKYLFRKEGQNVTLSCEQNLNHDAMYWYRQDPGQGLRLIYYSQIVNDFQKGDIAEGYSVSREKKESFPLTVTSAQKNPTAFYLCASAPSGAGGEKLFFGSGTQLSVL.

This chain connects TRBV5-1 to TRBJ1-5; TRBD1 aligns across 10 bases. CDR1 and CDR2 (germline): SGHRS, YFSETQ. CDR3 length: 15 residues. The J segment lost 8 bases and the V segment lost 7 bases, leaving 12 bases of the junction unmatched. CDR3 protein: CASAQLGQGGEPQHF. The CDR3 DNA is TGCGCCAGCGCTCAATTAGGACAGGGGGGTGAGCCCCAGCATTTT.

CDR3 DNA sequence: TGCGCCAGGCAGGAGACCCAGTACTTC. Its translation is CARQETQYF. The chain has TRBV23-1 and TRBJ2-5, with D unresolved. TRBV23-1 is designated an ORF whose function remains uncertain. The CDR3 is 9 residues long. V gave up 9 bases and J gave up 5 bases, with 4 bases separating them.

The gene calls are TRBV29-1 and TRBJ1-1, with D hard to call. CDR3 length: 12 amino acids. Trimming removed 4 bases from V and 4 bases from J, with 10 bases in between. The germline CDR1 and CDR2 sequences are SQVTM and ANQGSEA. CDR3 sequence: CSVVADTTEAFF. DNA of the CDR3: TGCAGCGTTGTGGCAGATACCACTGAAGCTTTCTTT.

The chain carries TRBV7-2 and TRBJ2-3, with D perhaps matching TRBD1 (6 bases). CDR1 is SGHTA and CDR2 is FQGNSA in the germline V gene. The V gene lost 7 bases and the J gene lost 4 bases, with 21 bases spanning the gap. The CDR3 length is 16 residues. DNA for the CDR3: TGTGCCAGCATTTTCCCGGGGCAGGGGTTGGCAGATACGCAGTATTTT. Its translation: CASIFPGQGLADTQYF.

The CDR3 DNA is TGTGCCAGCAGCTTAAACGGGGGGTGGCAAGCCGGGGAGCTGTTTTTT. It specifies CASSLNGGWQAGELFF. V is TRBV11-2 and J is TRBJ2-2, with 7 bases matching TRBD2. The V gene end was trimmed by 2 bases and the J gene end by 6 bases; junction bases not matched to a gene: 9. The germline V gene encodes CDR1 SGHAT and CDR2 FQNNGV. The CDR3 extends over 16 amino acids.

This chain joins TRBV27 and TRBJ2-7, with 11 bases identical to TRBD1. The CDR3 length is 18 residues. V lost 0 bases and J lost 4; bases outside the gene matches: 11. CDR1 MNHEY and CDR2 SMNVEV come from the germline V gene (reference sequence). The CDR3 bases are TGTGCCAGCAGTTTATCTGTTTACCCGGGACAGGGGGGTTACGAGCAGTACTTC. Its translation: CASSLSVYPGQGGYEQYF.

Ten or more counts support this clone. This chain connects TRBV10-1 to TRBJ2-2; TRBD2 agrees at 14 bases. Looked up from germline, CDR1 is WNHNN and CDR2 is SYGVQD (reference sequence). V lost 0 bases to trimming and J lost 5 bases; unmatched junction nucleotides: 17. The CDR3 sequence is 22 residues long. The CDR3 loop reads CASSESGLGLAGGPSGTGELFF. CDR3 sequence (DNA): TGCGCCAGCAGTGAGTCGGGTCTAGGACTAGCGGGAGGCCCATCCGGTACCGGGGAGCTGTTTTTT.

V gene TRBV4-3 combines with J gene TRBJ2-2; 11 nucleotides line up with TRBD2. The V gene's germline CDR1 is LGHNA and CDR2 YSLEER. Trimming took 0 bases from V and 2 from J; bases not matched to a gene: 8. This CDR3 region has 19 residues. CDR3 DNA sequence: TGCGCCAGCAGCCAAGATCTGAGTAGCGGGAGGGCTAACACCGGGGAGCTGTTTTTT. Its protein product is CASSQDLSSGRANTGELFF.

The chain joins TRBV28 to TRBJ2-7; 8 bases agree with TRBD2. The V gene end was trimmed by 0 bases and the J gene end by 2 bases; junction bases not matched to a gene: 15. This CDR3 has 19 amino acids. In germline, CDR1 is MDHEN, CDR2 SYDVKM. Here the CDR3 DNA reads TGTGCCAGCAGTTTATGGTGGTCCCAGGTCACTAGCGGAACCTACGAGCAGTACTTC. Protein: CASSLWWSQVTSGTYEQYF.

This clone was detected once. V usage is TRBV5-1 and J usage is TRBJ1-5; D is undetermined. Per germline, CDR1 SGHRS and CDR2 YFSETQ. The CDR3 extends over 14 amino acids. The V end was cut by 0 bases, the J end by 5 bases, with 9 bases between. The CDR3 is CASSLDLGDQPQHF. CDR3 bases: TGCGCCAGCAGCTTGGACTTGGGAGATCAGCCCCAGCATTTT. Looking up the rest from reference TRBV5-1 and TRBJ1-5 gives the full variable domain: KAGVTQTPRYLIKTRGQQVTLSCSPISGHRSVSWYQQTPGQGLQFLFEYFSETQRNKGNFPGRFSGRQFSNSRSEMNVSTLELGDSALYLCASSLDLGDQPQHFGDGTRLSIL.